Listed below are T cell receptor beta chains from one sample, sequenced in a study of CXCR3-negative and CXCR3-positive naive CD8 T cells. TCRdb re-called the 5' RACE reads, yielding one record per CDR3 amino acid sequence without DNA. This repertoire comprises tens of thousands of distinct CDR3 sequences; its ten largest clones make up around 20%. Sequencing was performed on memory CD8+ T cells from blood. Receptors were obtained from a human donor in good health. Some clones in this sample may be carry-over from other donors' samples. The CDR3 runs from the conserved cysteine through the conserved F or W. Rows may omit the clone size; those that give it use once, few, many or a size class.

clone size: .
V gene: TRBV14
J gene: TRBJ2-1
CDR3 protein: CASSPTASSYNEKLF

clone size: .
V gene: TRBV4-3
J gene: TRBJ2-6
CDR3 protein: CASSQDRGSGANVLTF

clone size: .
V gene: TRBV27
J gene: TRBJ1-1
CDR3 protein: CASSFNVRSEAFF

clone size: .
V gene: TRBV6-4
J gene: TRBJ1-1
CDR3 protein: CASSPTGQNTEAFF

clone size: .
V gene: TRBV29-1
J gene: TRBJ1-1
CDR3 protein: CSIQGDGAEAFF

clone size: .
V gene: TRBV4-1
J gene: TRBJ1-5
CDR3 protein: CASSQVDGAPQHF

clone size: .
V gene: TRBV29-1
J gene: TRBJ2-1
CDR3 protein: CSARTGAYNEQFF

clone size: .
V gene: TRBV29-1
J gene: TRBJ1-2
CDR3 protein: CSVEPRLGYTF

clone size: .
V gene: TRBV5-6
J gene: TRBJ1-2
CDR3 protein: CASSLVGQGTYGYTF

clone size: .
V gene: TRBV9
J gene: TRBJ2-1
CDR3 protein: CASSAVGGSINEQFF

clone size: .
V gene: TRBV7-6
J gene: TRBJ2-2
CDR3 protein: CASSLTGGTGELFF

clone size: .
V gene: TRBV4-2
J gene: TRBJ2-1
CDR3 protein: CASGPEAENYNEQFF

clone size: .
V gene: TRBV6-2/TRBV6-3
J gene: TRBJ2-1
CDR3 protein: CASSYGSATSGEFF

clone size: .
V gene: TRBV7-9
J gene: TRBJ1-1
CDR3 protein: CASSSWEENTEAFF

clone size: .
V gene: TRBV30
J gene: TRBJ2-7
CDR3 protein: CASGRRGETYEQYF

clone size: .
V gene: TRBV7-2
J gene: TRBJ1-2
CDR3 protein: CASNRDRLDNYGYTF

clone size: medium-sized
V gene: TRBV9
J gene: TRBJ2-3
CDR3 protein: CASSVAGTDTQYF

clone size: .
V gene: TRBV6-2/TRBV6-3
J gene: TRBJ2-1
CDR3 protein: CASSYEPLAYEQFF

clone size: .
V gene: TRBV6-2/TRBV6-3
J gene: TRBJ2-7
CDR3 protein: CASSYSTDSSYEQYF

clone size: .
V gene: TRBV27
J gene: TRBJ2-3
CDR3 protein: CASSHTTTDTQYF

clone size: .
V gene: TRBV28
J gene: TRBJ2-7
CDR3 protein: CASSSSWDTEGYEQYF

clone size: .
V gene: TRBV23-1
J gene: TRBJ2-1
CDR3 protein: CASSQSIRGHSYNEQFF

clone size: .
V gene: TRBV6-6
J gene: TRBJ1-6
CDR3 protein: CASSHWDRVDLGPLHF

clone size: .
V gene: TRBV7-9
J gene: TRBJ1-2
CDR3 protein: CASSLVGTSYGYTF

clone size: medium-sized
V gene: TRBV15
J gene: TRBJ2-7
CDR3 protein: CATSSDLAGAYEQYF

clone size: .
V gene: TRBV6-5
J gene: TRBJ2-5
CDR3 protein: CASSYSSFAGDNQETQYF

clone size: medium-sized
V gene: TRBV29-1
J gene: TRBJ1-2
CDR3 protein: CSVERGHYGYTF

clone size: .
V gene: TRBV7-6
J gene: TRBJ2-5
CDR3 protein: CASSPFLEVTQYF

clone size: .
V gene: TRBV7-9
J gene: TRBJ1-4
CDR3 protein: CASSARLQGNEKLFF

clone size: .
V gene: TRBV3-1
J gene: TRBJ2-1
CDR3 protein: CASSRLSGNSYNEQFF

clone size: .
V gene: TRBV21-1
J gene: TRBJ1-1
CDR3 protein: CASSTDTGNTEAFF

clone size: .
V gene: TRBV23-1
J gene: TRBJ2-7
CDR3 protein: CASSQSVADSYEQYF

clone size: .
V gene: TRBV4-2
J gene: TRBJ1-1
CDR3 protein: CASSQEIATGGTEAFF

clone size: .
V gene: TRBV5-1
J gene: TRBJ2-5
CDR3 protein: CASSLLAGALETQYF

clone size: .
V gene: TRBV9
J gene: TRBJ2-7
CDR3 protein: CASSPGQVWGYEQYF

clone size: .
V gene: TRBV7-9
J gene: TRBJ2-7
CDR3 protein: CASSPTSGHHVYEQYF

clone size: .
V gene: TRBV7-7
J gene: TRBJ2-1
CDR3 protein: CASSRRTGGSLYNEQFF

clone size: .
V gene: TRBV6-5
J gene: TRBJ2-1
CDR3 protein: CASSSRQGDNEQFF

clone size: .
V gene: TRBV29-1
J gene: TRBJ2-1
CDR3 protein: CSVVASTYNEQFF

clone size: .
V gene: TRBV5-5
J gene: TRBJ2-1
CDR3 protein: CASSLVGTNEQFF

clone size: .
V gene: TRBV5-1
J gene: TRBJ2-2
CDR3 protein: CASSSQGPNSGELFF

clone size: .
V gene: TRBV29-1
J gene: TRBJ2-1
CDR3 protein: CSVEGTSSSSYNEQFF

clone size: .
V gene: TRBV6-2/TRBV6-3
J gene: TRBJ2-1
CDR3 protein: CASGDGAYREQFF

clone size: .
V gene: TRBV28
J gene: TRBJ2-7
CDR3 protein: CASSSSATVFYEQYF

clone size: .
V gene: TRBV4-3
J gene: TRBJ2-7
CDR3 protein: CASSQGGDGGSYEQYF

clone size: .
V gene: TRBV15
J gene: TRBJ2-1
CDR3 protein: CATSRDNRGGNEQFF

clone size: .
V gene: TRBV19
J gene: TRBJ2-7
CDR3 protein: CASSPGGTGAPMFYEQYF

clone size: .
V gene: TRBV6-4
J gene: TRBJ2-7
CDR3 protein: CASSPGLAGAGEQYF

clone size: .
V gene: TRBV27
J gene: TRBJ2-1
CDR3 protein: CASRTPGHNEQFF